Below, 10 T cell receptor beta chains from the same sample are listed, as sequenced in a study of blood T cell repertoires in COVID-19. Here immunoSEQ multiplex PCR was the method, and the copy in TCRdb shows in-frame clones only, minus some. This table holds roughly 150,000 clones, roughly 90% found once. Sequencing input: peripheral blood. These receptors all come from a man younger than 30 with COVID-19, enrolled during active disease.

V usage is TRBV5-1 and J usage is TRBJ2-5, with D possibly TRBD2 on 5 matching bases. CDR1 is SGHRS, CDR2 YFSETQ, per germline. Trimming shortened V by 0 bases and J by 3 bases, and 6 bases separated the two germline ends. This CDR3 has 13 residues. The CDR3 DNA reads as TGCGCCAGCAGCTTGGAAGCGGAAGAGACCCAGTACTTC. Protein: CASSLEAEETQYF.

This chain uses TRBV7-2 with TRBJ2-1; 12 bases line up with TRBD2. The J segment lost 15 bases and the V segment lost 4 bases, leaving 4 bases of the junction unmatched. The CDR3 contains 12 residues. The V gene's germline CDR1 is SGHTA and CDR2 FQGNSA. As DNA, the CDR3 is TGTGCCAGCAGCTCTACTAGCGGGAGGTCGTTCTTC. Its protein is CASSSTSGRSFF. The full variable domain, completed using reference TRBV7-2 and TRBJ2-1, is GAGVSQSPSNKVTEKGKDVELRCDPISGHTALYWYRQSLGQGLEFLIYFQGNSAPDKSGLPSDRFSAERTGGSVSTLTIQRTQQEDSAVYLCASSSTSGRSFFGPGTRLTVL.

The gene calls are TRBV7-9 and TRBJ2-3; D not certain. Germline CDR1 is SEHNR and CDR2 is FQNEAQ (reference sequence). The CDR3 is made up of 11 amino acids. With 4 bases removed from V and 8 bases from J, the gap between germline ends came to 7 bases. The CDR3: CASSSTGTQYF. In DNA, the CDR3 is TGTGCCAGCAGCTCAACGGGTACGCAGTATTTT.

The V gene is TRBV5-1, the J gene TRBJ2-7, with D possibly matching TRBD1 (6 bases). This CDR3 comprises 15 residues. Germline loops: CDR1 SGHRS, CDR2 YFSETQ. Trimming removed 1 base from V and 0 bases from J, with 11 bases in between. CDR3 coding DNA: TGCGCCAGCAGCTTGCGACAGGCCACCTCCTACGAGCAGTACTTC. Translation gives CASSLRQATSYEQYF. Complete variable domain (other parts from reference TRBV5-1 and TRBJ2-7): KAGVTQTPRYLIKTRGQQVTLSCSPISGHRSVSWYQQTPGQGLQFLFEYFSETQRNKGNFPGRFSGRQFSNSRSEMNVSTLELGDSALYLCASSLRQATSYEQYFGPGTRLTVT.

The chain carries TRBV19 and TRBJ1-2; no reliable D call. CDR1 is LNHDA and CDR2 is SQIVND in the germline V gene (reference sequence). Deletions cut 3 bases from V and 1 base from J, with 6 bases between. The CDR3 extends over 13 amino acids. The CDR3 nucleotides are TGTGCCAGTAGTATTGGCGGTAACTATGGCTACACCTTC. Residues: CASSIGGNYGYTF.

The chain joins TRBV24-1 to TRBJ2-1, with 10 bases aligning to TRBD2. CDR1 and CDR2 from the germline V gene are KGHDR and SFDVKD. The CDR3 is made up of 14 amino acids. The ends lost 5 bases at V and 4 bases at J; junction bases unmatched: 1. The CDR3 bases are TGTGCCACCAGTGTAGCGGGAGGATACAATGAGCAGTTCTTC. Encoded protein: CATSVAGGYNEQFF.

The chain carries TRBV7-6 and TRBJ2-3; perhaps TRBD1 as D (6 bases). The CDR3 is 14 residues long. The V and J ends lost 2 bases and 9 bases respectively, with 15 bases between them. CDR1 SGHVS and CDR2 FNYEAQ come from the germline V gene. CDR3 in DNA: TGTGCCAGCAGCTTACCCGGGTCCCAGGGGACGCAGTATTTT. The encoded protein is CASSLPGSQGTQYF.

This CDR3 reads CSVVSRDRASEAFF. Here the CDR3 DNA reads TGCAGCGTTGTCAGCCGGGACAGGGCCTCTGAAGCTTTCTTT. The J gene is TRBJ1-1, the V gene TRBV29-1, with 9 bases lining up with TRBD1. J was trimmed by 6 bases and V by 4 bases; bases with no gene match: 9. The CDR3 has 14 amino acids. Germline V gene data show CDR1 as SQVTM and CDR2 as ANQGSEA.

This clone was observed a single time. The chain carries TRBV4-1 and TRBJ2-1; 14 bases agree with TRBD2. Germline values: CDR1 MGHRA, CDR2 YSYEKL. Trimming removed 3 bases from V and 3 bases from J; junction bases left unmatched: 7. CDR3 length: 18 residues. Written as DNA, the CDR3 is TGCGCCAGCAGCCACGCGACTAGCGGGAGGGCCATCTACAATGAGCAGTTCTTC. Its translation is CASSHATSGRAIYNEQFF.

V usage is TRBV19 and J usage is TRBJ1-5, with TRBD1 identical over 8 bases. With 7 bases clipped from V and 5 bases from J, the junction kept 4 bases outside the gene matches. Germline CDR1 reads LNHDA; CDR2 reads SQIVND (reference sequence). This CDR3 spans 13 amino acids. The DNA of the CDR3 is TGTGCCAGTACCAACAGGGGGTATCAGCCCCAGCATTTT. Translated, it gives CASTNRGYQPQHF.